This TCR beta chain appears in the sequencing data of a study of OX40 agonist ivuxolimab in advanced cancers. Sequenced by immunoSEQ multiplex PCR; TCRdb stores in-frame clones only, minus some. The data contain roughly 70,000 clones, 86% of them singletons. This clone was counted a single time. The CDR3 has 14 residues. Germline-derived CDR1 and CDR2 are LNHDA and SQIVND (reference sequence). V lost 8 bases and J 4 bases, leaving 17 bases between the germline ends. Sequenced material: CD4+ or CD8+ T cells sorted from blood, taken in a trial of the OX40 agonist ivuxolimab. This chain links TRBV19 with TRBJ1-2; D might be TRBD1 (6 bases). This TCR came from an adult with an advanced solid tumor such as melanoma, head and neck, liver or kidney cancer. The CDR3 sequence is CASQGSPAFYGYTF. For the CDR3, the DNA is TGTGCCAGTCAGGGGTCTCCGGCCTTCTATGGCTACACCTTC.